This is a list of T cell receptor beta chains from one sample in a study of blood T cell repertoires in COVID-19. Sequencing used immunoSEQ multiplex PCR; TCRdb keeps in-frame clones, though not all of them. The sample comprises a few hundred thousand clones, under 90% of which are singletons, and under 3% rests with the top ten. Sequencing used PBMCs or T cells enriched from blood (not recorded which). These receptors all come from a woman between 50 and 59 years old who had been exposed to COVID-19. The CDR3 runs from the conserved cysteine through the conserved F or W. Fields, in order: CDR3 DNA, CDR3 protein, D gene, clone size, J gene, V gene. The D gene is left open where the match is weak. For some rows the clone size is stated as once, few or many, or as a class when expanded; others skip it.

DNA: TGTGCCAGCAGCTTATCACAGGGCACTGAAGCTTTCTTT; CDR3: CASSLSQGTEAFF; D: NA; size: NA; J: TRBJ1-1; V: TRBV7-9
DNA: TGTGCCAGCAGCTCACAGTCCGGGACAGAGTCCCTTTGGGACGAGCAGTACTTC; CDR3: CASSSQSGTESLWDEQYF; D: TRBD1; size: few; J: TRBJ2-7; V: TRBV5-6
DNA: TGTGCCAGCAGTTCATCCGGGACATTCCCGGTCGACGAGCAGTACTTC; CDR3: CASSSSGTFPVDEQYF; D: NA; size: NA; J: TRBJ2-7; V: TRBV28
DNA: TGTGCCAGCAGTGAGGAGGGACCCATCACTGAAGCTTTCTTT; CDR3: CASSEEGPITEAFF; D: NA; size: NA; J: TRBJ1-1; V: TRBV2
DNA: TGTGCCAGCAGCCTACAGGGGGCCAGAAACATTCAGTACTTC; CDR3: CASSLQGARNIQYF; D: TRBD1; size: NA; J: TRBJ2-4; V: TRBV2
DNA: TGTGCCAGCAGCCAAGACGTACAAGCGGGGGGGCGGGATACGCAGTATTTT; CDR3: CASSQDVQAGGRDTQYF; D: TRBD2; size: NA; J: TRBJ2-3; V: TRBV4-2
DNA: TGCGCCAGCAGCTTGGGGTCGGGGGGAATTCCCGAGCAGTACTTC; CDR3: CASSLGSGGIPEQYF; D: TRBD2; size: NA; J: TRBJ2-7; V: TRBV5-1
DNA: TGTGCCAGCCGGGGGTTCAGCCTCCAAGAGACCCAGTACTTC; CDR3: CASRGFSLQETQYF; D: NA; size: NA; J: TRBJ2-5; V: TRBV28
DNA: TGTGCCAGCAGCTTAGCTAGCCAGGGCCTTAGCACAGATACGCAGTATTTT; CDR3: CASSLASQGLSTDTQYF; D: NA; size: NA; J: TRBJ2-3; V: TRBV7-6
DNA: TGTGCCAGCAGCAAAGCATTCTTGAGACTAGCCTGCACCGGGGAGCTGTTTTTT; CDR3: CASSKAFLRLACTGELFF; D: NA; size: NA; J: TRBJ2-2; V: TRBV21-1
DNA: TGTGCCAGCAGCCTACAGGATCTCCCTTACAATGAGCAGTTCTTC; CDR3: CASSLQDLPYNEQFF; D: NA; size: NA; J: TRBJ2-1; V: TRBV7-2
DNA: TGCAGCGTAGCGACAGGGAGCAATGAGCAGTTCTTC; CDR3: CSVATGSNEQFF; D: TRBD1; size: NA; J: TRBJ2-1; V: TRBV29-1
DNA: TGCGCCAGCAGCCTAACCGGGACAGGGGAGAAAGGCAATCAGCCCCAGCATTTT; CDR3: CASSLTGTGEKGNQPQHF; D: TRBD1; size: NA; J: TRBJ1-5; V: TRBV4-1
DNA: TGCAGCGTTGAAGGGTGGACAGGGAGGAATGAGCAGTTCTTC; CDR3: CSVEGWTGRNEQFF; D: TRBD1; size: NA; J: TRBJ2-1; V: TRBV29-1
DNA: TGTGCCATCAGCGGTCCGGGGATGGGTGAAAAACTGTTTTTT; CDR3: CAISGPGMGEKLFF; D: NA; size: NA; J: TRBJ1-4; V: TRBV10-3
DNA: TGTGCCAGCAGCCCATCAGGGATCACTAATGAAAAACTGTTTTTT; CDR3: CASSPSGITNEKLFF; D: NA; size: NA; J: TRBJ1-4; V: TRBV9
DNA: TGTGCCAGCAGTGAGTCGGGATTAGGGAATCAGCCCCAGCATTTT; CDR3: CASSESGLGNQPQHF; D: NA; size: NA; J: TRBJ1-5; V: TRBV6-1
DNA: TGTGCCAGCAGTTACCGCAGGATGAGTGATCAGCCCCAGCATTTT; CDR3: CASSYRRMSDQPQHF; D: NA; size: NA; J: TRBJ1-5; V: TRBV6-2/TRBV6-3
DNA: TGTGCCAGCAGCCAAGTCATTTCGGGGGGGAATCAACCGACCGGGGAGCTGTTTTTT; CDR3: CASSQVISGGNQPTGELFF; D: TRBD2; size: NA; J: TRBJ2-2; V: TRBV4-2
DNA: TGTGCCTGGAGTGCCGGGACAGCTACCTACGAGCAGTACTTC; CDR3: CAWSAGTATYEQYF; D: TRBD1; size: NA; J: TRBJ2-7; V: TRBV30
DNA: TGTGCCAGCAGCGGCAGGGGCCCAGATACGCAGTATTTT; CDR3: CASSGRGPDTQYF; D: NA; size: NA; J: TRBJ2-3; V: TRBV9
DNA: TGTGCCATCAGTGGGTCGGCGGGGTCTCAAGAGACCCAGTACTTC; CDR3: CAISGSAGSQETQYF; D: NA; size: NA; J: TRBJ2-5; V: TRBV10-3
DNA: TGTGCCAGCAGTCTCGGACTAGCGGGGTTGGAGACCCAGTACTTC; CDR3: CASSLGLAGLETQYF; D: TRBD2; size: NA; J: TRBJ2-5; V: TRBV28
DNA: TGTGCCAGCACCCCCTCGGGGGGGCCAATGGCCAAAAACATTCAGTACTTC; CDR3: CASTPSGGPMAKNIQYF; D: TRBD2; size: NA; J: TRBJ2-4; V: TRBV27
DNA: TGCGCCAGTCGGACAGTAGCCCGGAATCAGCCCCAGCATTTT; CDR3: CASRTVARNQPQHF; D: NA; size: once; J: TRBJ1-5; V: TRBV5-1
DNA: TGTGCCAGTAGTATCCTTGGCCGGGACAGGGAAGGGCAGTACTTC; CDR3: CASSILGRDREGQYF; D: TRBD1; size: NA; J: TRBJ2-7; V: TRBV19
DNA: TGTGCCAGCAGCTTGGGGGGAGGGGGTCGAAATGAGCAGTTCTTC; CDR3: CASSLGGGGRNEQFF; D: NA; size: once; J: TRBJ2-1; V: TRBV11-3
DNA: TGTGCCAGCAGTGAATACAGGGGCCCCGCCAATGGCTACACCTTC; CDR3: CASSEYRGPANGYTF; D: TRBD1; size: NA; J: TRBJ1-2; V: TRBV2
DNA: TGTGCCAGTAGTATCCAATACTTCATGAACACTGAAGCTTTCTTT; CDR3: CASSIQYFMNTEAFF; D: NA; size: NA; J: TRBJ1-1; V: TRBV19
DNA: TGTGCCAGCATGCGGACGGGGTGGGGTCAGCCCCAGCATTTT; CDR3: CASMRTGWGQPQHF; D: NA; size: NA; J: TRBJ1-5; V: TRBV27
DNA: TGTGCCAGCAGCCAAGGGAGCGGGGGTCTAAATGAGCAGTTCTTC; CDR3: CASSQGSGGLNEQFF; D: TRBD2; size: NA; J: TRBJ2-1; V: TRBV4-2
DNA: TGTGCCAGCAGTACCCCGGGACAGGGGAATGAAAAACTGTTTTTT; CDR3: CASSTPGQGNEKLFF; D: TRBD1; size: once; J: TRBJ1-4; V: TRBV5-6
DNA: TGTGCCAGTAGTAGCCTATTTGGACAGGGTGAGTTGGACACTGAAGCTTTCTTT; CDR3: CASSSLFGQGELDTEAFF; D: TRBD1; size: NA; J: TRBJ1-1; V: TRBV19
DNA: TGTGCCAGCACCCGACAGGAGTATGGCTACACCTTC; CDR3: CASTRQEYGYTF; D: NA; size: NA; J: TRBJ1-2; V: TRBV6-6
DNA: TGTGCCAGCAGTGAATTTATTTTCAATGAGCAGTTCTTC; CDR3: CASSEFIFNEQFF; D: NA; size: few; J: TRBJ2-1; V: TRBV2
DNA: TGTGCCAGCAGCCAAAGGAGGGGGCTTACCGGGGAGCTGTTTTTT; CDR3: CASSQRRGLTGELFF; D: NA; size: once; J: TRBJ2-2; V: TRBV14
DNA: TGTGCCAGCAGCTTGGTTCCGCGAGATACGCAGTATTTT; CDR3: CASSLVPRDTQYF; D: NA; size: NA; J: TRBJ2-3; V: TRBV5-4
DNA: TGTGCCAGCAGGGAGGGGAGTGTTCTTAACTATGGCTACACCTTC; CDR3: CASREGSVLNYGYTF; D: NA; size: NA; J: TRBJ1-2; V: TRBV28
DNA: TGTGCCAGCAGTAAGACTAGCGGGGGGGCCGTAGATACGCAGTATTTT; CDR3: CASSKTSGGAVDTQYF; D: TRBD2; size: NA; J: TRBJ2-3; V: TRBV28
DNA: TGTGCCACCAGTGATAAACAGGGGGGGCCCAATGAGCAGTTCTTC; CDR3: CATSDKQGGPNEQFF; D: NA; size: NA; J: TRBJ2-1; V: TRBV24-1
DNA: TGTGCCTGGAGTAACCTTTGGACACTCTCTGGGGCCAACGTCCTGACTTTC; CDR3: CAWSNLWTLSGANVLTF; D: NA; size: NA; J: TRBJ2-6; V: TRBV30
DNA: TGTGCCAGTACGGGACATTTTAATTCACCCCTCCACTTT; CDR3: CASTGHFNSPLHF; D: NA; size: NA; J: TRBJ1-6; V: TRBV19
DNA: TGTGCCAGCACCCTTAACAGGGGGCTCCTTCGGGGATACAATGAGCAGTTCTTC; CDR3: CASTLNRGLLRGYNEQFF; D: TRBD1; size: once; J: TRBJ2-1; V: TRBV28
DNA: TGTGCCAGCAGCGGGACAGGGAATAACTATGGCTACACCTTC; CDR3: CASSGTGNNYGYTF; D: TRBD1; size: NA; J: TRBJ1-2; V: TRBV27
DNA: TGTGCCAGCAGCGTAGGGGAGGGGCTAGGATCCTACGAGCAGTACTTC; CDR3: CASSVGEGLGSYEQYF; D: TRBD2; size: few; J: TRBJ2-7; V: TRBV9
DNA: TGTGCCAGCAAACGAGGGGGGGCCACTGAAGCTTTCTTT; CDR3: CASKRGGATEAFF; D: NA; size: NA; J: TRBJ1-1; V: TRBV6-5